Each of the 24 T cell receptor beta chains below was sequenced from the same sample in a study of T-cell reconstitution after alpha-beta-depleted transplantation in children. Molecular barcoding with unique molecular identifiers was used for the TCRbeta library. TCRdb analysed the PCR reads with MiXCR anew, one entry per CDR3 protein. The table lists a few hundred thousand distinct CDR3 sequences, about 20% of them singletons. Source: PBMCs from the stem cell graft donor, taken from the stem cell graft. The receptors originated from a human donor who donated a stem cell graft to a child with acute myeloid leukemia.

The table lists this clonotype with many counts. V gene TRBV20-1 combines with J gene TRBJ1-1, with D maybe TRBD1 (5 bases). Trimming shortened V by 0 bases and J by 4 bases, and 21 bases separated the two germline ends. Germline lookup yields CDR1 DFQATT and CDR2 SNEGSKA (reference sequence). The CDR3 runs 17 residues. The CDR3 DNA reads TGCAGTGCTAGAGATCTCTTAAGCCTTGGGGACGGCACTGAAGCTTTCTTT. It codes for CSARDLLSLGDGTEAFF.

This clonotype occurred a few times. The chain links TRBV7-6 to TRBJ2-2; D ambiguous. CDR1 and CDR2 from the germline V gene are SGHVS and FNYEAQ. Trimming removed 1 base at V and 6 bases at J, with 6 bases between. This CDR3 has 13 amino acids. The CDR3: CASSLEWAGELFF. For the CDR3, the DNA is TGTGCCAGCAGCTTAGAGTGGGCCGGGGAGCTGTTTTTT.

The J gene is TRBJ2-7, the V gene TRBV7-6; the D gene could be TRBD1 or TRBD2 (5 bases each). The CDR3 is 12 amino acids. Trimming left V 5 bases short and J 5 bases short, with 10 bases between. The germline CDR1 and CDR2 sequences are SGHVS and FNYEAQ. In DNA, the CDR3 is TGTGCCAGCAGCCAACTGGGGGACGAGCAGTACTTC. Amino acids: CASSQLGDEQYF. The whole variable domain, filled in from reference TRBV7-6 and TRBJ2-7, reads GAGVSQSPRYKVTKRGQDVALRCDPISGHVSLYWYRQALGQGPEFLTYFNYEAQQDKSGLPNDRFSAERPEGSISTLTIQRTEQRDSAMYRCASSQLGDEQYFGPGTRLTVT.

The chain joins TRBV30 to TRBJ2-3, with 8 bases aligning to TRBD1. With V trimmed by 4 bases and J by 5 bases, 11 bases remained unmatched. The CDR3 consists of 15 residues. The germline CDR1 and CDR2 sequences are GTSNPN and SVGIG (reference sequence). The CDR3: CAWTSRTGKQDTQYF. CDR3 nucleotide sequence: TGTGCCTGGACTTCAAGGACAGGGAAGCAAGATACGCAGTATTTT.

The CDR3 nucleotides read TGTGCCAGCAGGAGACTAGCGGGAGTCTCTTTTGTAGATGAGCAGTTCTTC. It codes for CASRRLAGVSFVDEQFF. The genes are TRBV12-3 or TRBV12-4 and TRBJ2-1; TRBD2 aligns across 12 bases. CDR3 length equals 17 residues. V trimming: 6 bases; J trimming: 8 bases; junction bases outside the gene matches: 14.

This clonotype has a handful of counts. The rearrangement joins TRBV28 to TRBJ2-1, with 11 bases lining up with TRBD2. The CDR3 contains 15 residues. Germline trimming cut 5 bases from V and 6 bases from J; bases unmatched to any gene: 6. Germline V lookup: CDR1 MDHEN, CDR2 SYDVKM. The chain's CDR3 is CASSILAGDLNEQFF. The CDR3 region has the DNA TGTGCCAGCAGTATACTAGCGGGAGACCTCAATGAGCAGTTCTTC.

This clonotype was counted many times. The CDR3 nucleotides are TGTGCCAGCAGCGTAGTGTCGGGGACTAGCACAGATACGCAGTATTTT. This translates into CASSVVSGTSTDTQYF. The genes are TRBV9 and TRBJ2-3, with a possible D match to TRBD2 (6 bases). Germline V CDR1 and CDR2: SGDLS, YYNGEE. Trimming took off 0 bases at V and 0 bases at J, with 11 bases between the two ends. This CDR3 has 16 amino acids.

This clonotype was observed many times. CDR3 in DNA: TGCAGCACACCCGGACTAGCGGCAAGCACAGATACGCAGTATTTT. Translating it yields CSTPGLAASTDTQYF. The V call is TRBV29-1, the J call TRBJ2-3; 10 bases are shared with TRBD2. V was clipped by 8 bases and J by 0 bases; unmatched bases: 8. Germline V gene lookup returns CDR1 SQVTM and CDR2 ANQGSEA. This CDR3 comprises 15 residues.

This clonotype was seen a handful of times. The gene calls are TRBV15 and TRBJ1-1; D call uncertain. V dropped 5 bases and J dropped 3 bases, with 10 bases sitting between them. This CDR3 region has 13 residues. The V gene's germline CDR1 is LNHNV and CDR2 YYDKDF (reference sequence). The CDR3 region is CATSYYSDTEAFF. Written as DNA, the CDR3 is TGTGCCACCAGCTACTATTCGGACACTGAAGCTTTCTTT.

This clonotype was counted only a few times. The chain couples TRBV4-3 to TRBJ2-7; D not resolved. Germline-derived CDR1 and CDR2 are LGHNA and YSLEER. Trimming pared 0 bases from V and 2 bases from J, leaving 11 bases between. This CDR3 has 15 residues. CDR3 nucleotides: TGCGCCAGCAGCCAAGATCGCGGTGGCGCCTACGAGCAGTACTTC. Its translation: CASSQDRGGAYEQYF.

The CDR3 protein is CASSSGVAGQPQHF. The CDR3 DNA is TGTGCCAGCAGTTCAGGGGTTGCAGGGCAGCCCCAGCATTTT. The chain carries TRBV6-2 or TRBV6-3 and TRBJ1-5; a weak D match, TRBD1 (6 bases). Trimming took 4 bases from V and 7 from J, leaving 14 bases between them. CDR3 size: 14 residues. Germline V gene sequence: CDR1 MNHEY, CDR2 SVGEGT.

This clonotype was seen a few times. The chain recombines TRBV29-1 with TRBJ2-3; D is unresolved. The CDR3 is 16 residues long. V was trimmed by 5 bases and J by 0 bases, leaving 18 bases between them. CDR1 SQVTM and CDR2 ANQGSEA come from the germline V gene. The CDR3 region is CSVQFRVESSTDTQYF. In DNA form, the CDR3 reads TGCAGCGTTCAGTTTCGGGTCGAATCTAGCACAGATACGCAGTATTTT.

This clonotype was counted at least ten times. The chain combines TRBV5-1 with TRBJ2-1; 7 bases map to TRBD2. The CDR3 covers 17 residues. CDR1 and CDR2 from the germline V gene are SGHRS and YFSETQ. Trimming took 3 bases from V and 5 from J; bases not matched to a gene: 14. The CDR3 here is CASSYLPRAGVNNEQFF. As DNA, the CDR3 is TGCGCCAGCAGCTACTTACCCCGGGCGGGAGTGAACAATGAGCAGTTCTTC.

Turning to this clonotype: Sequence at one end of the junction differs from germline and may be a read error. This chain links TRBV12-3 or TRBV12-4 with TRBJ1-6; 8 nucleotides align to TRBD1. This CDR3 spans 16 amino acids. CDR3 DNA sequence: TGTGACAGCAGTTTCTCGACAGGGGTATATTATTCACCCCTCCACTTT. Translation gives CDSSFSTGVYYSPLHF.

This clonotype has at least ten counts. The chain joins TRBV15 to TRBJ2-7, with D unresolved. This CDR3 is built from 14 residues. Germline lookup yields CDR1 LNHNV and CDR2 YYDKDF (reference sequence). V was shortened by 0 bases and J by 1 base, with 7 bases between the two germline ends. CDR3 DNA: TGTGCCACCAGCAGAGATCTGGTTTCCTACGAGCAGTACTTC. Residues: CATSRDLVSYEQYF.

This clonotype was counted ten times or more. This chain connects TRBV20-1 to TRBJ2-3, with 7 positions matching TRBD2. The length of the CDR3 is 14 residues. The V gene end was trimmed by 6 bases and the J gene end by 6 bases; junction bases not matched to a gene: 12. Germline-derived CDR1 and CDR2 are DFQATT and SNEGSKA (reference sequence). This CDR3 is CSATRDYGLDTQYF. In DNA, the CDR3 is TGCAGTGCAACCCGGGACTATGGTCTCGATACGCAGTATTTT.

The chain combines TRBV27 with TRBJ2-7; D remains ambiguous. This CDR3 comprises 13 residues. V lost 4 bases and J lost 6, with 13 bases in between. The germline V gene has CDR1 MNHEY and CDR2 SMNVEV (reference sequence). CDR3 residues: CASSSPLFGEQYF. The DNA for the CDR3 is TGTGCCAGCAGTTCGCCTTTGTTTGGCGAGCAGTACTTC.

This clonotype turned up a few times. J is TRBJ1-4 and V is TRBV6-1, with unresolved D. The length of the CDR3 is 14 residues. Germline V gives CDR1 MNHNS, CDR2 SASEGT. V was trimmed by 7 bases and J by 0 bases, leaving 9 bases between them. CDR3 bases: TGTGCCAGCACCCAACACCCAACTAATGAAAAACTGTTTTTT. Amino acids: CASTQHPTNEKLFF.

This clonotype was detected only a few times. The chain joins TRBV28 to TRBJ2-6, with TRBD1 matching 7 bases. Per the germline V gene, CDR1 is MDHEN and CDR2 is SYDVKM. This CDR3 contains 18 residues. The V gene end was trimmed by 9 bases and the J gene end by 0 bases; junction bases not matched to a gene: 14. CDR3 sequence reads: CASTPPGTAISGANVLTF. The CDR3 DNA sequence: TGTGCCAGTACTCCACCGGGGACAGCGATCTCTGGGGCCAACGTCCTGACTTTC.

The table lists this clonotype with a few counts. The genes are TRBV7-8 and TRBJ2-1, with D maybe TRBD2 (6 bases). The length of the CDR3 is 15 residues. The germline V gene has CDR1 SGHVS and CDR2 FQNEAQ. Trimming took off 7 bases at V and 2 bases at J, with 15 bases between the two ends. The CDR3 protein is CASIEDGGPYNEQFF. The CDR3 coding sequence is TGTGCCAGCATCGAAGACGGGGGACCCTACAATGAGCAGTTCTTC.

The V call is TRBV2, the J call TRBJ2-1; D not resolved. Trimming shortened V by 4 bases and J by 8 bases, and 15 bases separated the two germline ends. The CDR3 is 14 amino acids. Germline loops: CDR1 SNHLY, CDR2 FYNNEI. This chain's CDR3 is CASSVTFLQDEQFF. CDR3 bases: TGTGCCAGCAGTGTGACTTTTCTTCAAGATGAGCAGTTCTTC. The complete variable domain, with remaining parts taken from reference TRBV2 and TRBJ2-1, reads EPEVTQTPSHQVTQMGQEVILRCVPISNHLYFYWYRQILGQKVEFLVSFYNNEISEKSEIFDDQFSVERPDGSNFTLKIRSTKLEDSAMYFCASSVTFLQDEQFFGPGTRLTVL.

The chain carries TRBV20-1 and TRBJ2-1, with TRBD1 matching over 8 bases. The germline V gene encodes CDR1 DFQATT and CDR2 SNEGSKA (reference sequence). Losses at the gene ends were 4 bases for V and 5 bases for J; bases not matched to a gene: 1. The CDR3 is made up of 12 amino acids. CDR3 sequence reads: CSATDRDNEQFF. The CDR3 region has the DNA TGCAGTGCTACGGACAGGGACAATGAGCAGTTCTTC.

This clonotype was seen repeatedly, ten times or more. The chain is built from TRBV12-3 or TRBV12-4 and TRBJ2-1; D gene ambiguous. The CDR3 runs to 12 residues. The germline V and J ends were trimmed by 2 bases and 10 bases, with 9 bases remaining between them. The CDR3 sequence is CASSLHGQEQFF. The DNA of the CDR3 is TGTGCCAGCAGTTTACATGGTCAGGAGCAGTTCTTC.

Only a few counts were recorded for this clonotype. This chain joins TRBV5-1 and TRBJ2-6, with D tentatively TRBD1 or TRBD2 (5 bases each). With 2 bases removed from V and 4 bases from J, the gap between germline ends came to 16 bases. Germline V gene lookup returns CDR1 SGHRS and CDR2 YFSETQ. The CDR3 is made up of 17 amino acids. In nucleotides, the CDR3 is TGCGCCAGCAGCTTAGGGGAGTCATCCTCCGGGGCCAACGTCCTGACTTTC. It translates to CASSLGESSSGANVLTF.